A single TCR beta chain is shown here with its context. What it binds is not known. This sample was taken from a study of OX40 agonist ivuxolimab in advanced cancers. Turning to the study itself: The drug used for patients, ivuxolimab, was an agonistic anti-OX40 (CD134) antibody. Previous treatment with anti-PD-1, anti-PD-L1 or anti-CTLA-4 therapy was allowed; about 37% had received some. Study-wide findings and caveats: Low normalized T-cell clonal expansion also characterized some of the nonresponders.

Enrollment shut out patients with autoimmune disease history or systemic immunosuppression. Clones were read by immunoSEQ multiplex PCR, and TCRdb kept only the in-frame ones, dropping some. Among about 120,000 clones listed, 80% to 90% were seen once. CDR1 is SGHDT and CDR2 is YYEEEE in the germline V gene. This CDR3 has 14 residues. V shed 4 bases, J shed 7 bases, and the junction held 9 bases outside the gene matches. This sequence was found in an adult with an advanced solid tumor such as melanoma, head and neck, liver or kidney cancer. The chain carries TRBV5-6 and TRBJ2-5, with 8 nucleotides matching TRBD1. The source material was CD4+ or CD8+ T cells sorted from blood, sampled in a trial of the OX40 agonist ivuxolimab. The CDR3 region has the DNA TGTGCCAGCAGCCAGGGACAGGCCCCGGGGACCCAGTACTTC. Protein sequence: CASSQGQAPGTQYF.